The clone carrying this TCR beta chain was observed a handful of times. From the PCR reads, TCRdb re-called clones with MiXCR. The sample holds 30,000 to 35,000 clones, around 33% seen once. The data derive from a study of metastatic and nonmetastatic thyroid tumors. Among the patients, none had received any treatment before thyroid surgery. This receptor was identified in a female donor with papillary thyroid cancer or a benign thyroid nodule (not recorded which). Some clones in this sample may be carry-over from other donors' samples. The sample consisted of tumor tissue.

CDR3 protein: CASGQGNTIYF. The CDR3 DNA is TGCGCCAGTGGACAGGGAAACACCATATATTTT. The rearrangement links TRBV10-2 to TRBJ1-3, with D maybe TRBD1 (6 bases). This CDR3 is 11 amino acids long. V was clipped by 9 bases and J by 4 bases, with 7 bases between them. In germline, CDR1 is WSHSY, CDR2 SAAADI.